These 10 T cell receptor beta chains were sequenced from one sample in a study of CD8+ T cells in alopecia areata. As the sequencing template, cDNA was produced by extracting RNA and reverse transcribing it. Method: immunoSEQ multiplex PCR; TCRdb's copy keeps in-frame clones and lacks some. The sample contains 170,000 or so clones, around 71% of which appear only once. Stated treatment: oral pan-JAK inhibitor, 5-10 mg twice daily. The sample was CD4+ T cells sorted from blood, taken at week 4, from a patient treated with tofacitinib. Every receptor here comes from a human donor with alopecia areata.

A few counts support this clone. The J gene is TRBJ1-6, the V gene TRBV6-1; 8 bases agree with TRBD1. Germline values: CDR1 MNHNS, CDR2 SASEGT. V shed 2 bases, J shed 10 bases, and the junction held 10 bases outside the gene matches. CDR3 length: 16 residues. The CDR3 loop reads CASSERQGPLRSPLHF. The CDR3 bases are TGTGCCAGCAGTGAAAGACAGGGGCCCTTACGGTCACCCCTCCACTTT.

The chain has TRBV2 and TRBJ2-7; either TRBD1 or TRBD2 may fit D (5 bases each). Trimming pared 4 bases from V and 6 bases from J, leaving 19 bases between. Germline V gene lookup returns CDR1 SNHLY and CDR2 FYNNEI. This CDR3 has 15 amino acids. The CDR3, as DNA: TGTGCCAGCAGTGCGACCGGGACCCCGGAGGCCGAGCAGTACTTC. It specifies CASSATGTPEAEQYF.

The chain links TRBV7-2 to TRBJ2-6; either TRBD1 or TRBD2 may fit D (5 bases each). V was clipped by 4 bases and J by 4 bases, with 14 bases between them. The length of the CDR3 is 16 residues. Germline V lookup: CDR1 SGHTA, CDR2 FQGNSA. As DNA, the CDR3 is TGTGCCAGCAGCTCAAGTAGAGGGGTAGGGGCCAACGTCCTGACTTTC. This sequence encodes CASSSSRGVGANVLTF.

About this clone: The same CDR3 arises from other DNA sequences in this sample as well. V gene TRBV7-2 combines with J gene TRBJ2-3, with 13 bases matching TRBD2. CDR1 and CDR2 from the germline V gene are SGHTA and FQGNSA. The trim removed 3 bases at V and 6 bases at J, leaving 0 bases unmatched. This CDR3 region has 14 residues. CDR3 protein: CASSLGLAGDTQYF. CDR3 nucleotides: TGTGCCAGCAGCTTGGGACTAGCGGGGGATACGCAGTATTTT.

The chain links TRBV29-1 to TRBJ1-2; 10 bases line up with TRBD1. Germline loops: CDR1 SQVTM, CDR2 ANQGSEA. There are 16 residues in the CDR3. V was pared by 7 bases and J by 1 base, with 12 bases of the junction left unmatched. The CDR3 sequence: CSATLFGTGVNYGYTF. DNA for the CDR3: TGCAGCGCGACTTTGTTCGGGACAGGGGTTAACTATGGCTACACCTTC.

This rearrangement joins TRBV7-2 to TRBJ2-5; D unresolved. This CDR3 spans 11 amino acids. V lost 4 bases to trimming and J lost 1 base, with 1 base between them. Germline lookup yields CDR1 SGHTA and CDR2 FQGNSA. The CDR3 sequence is CASSSQETQYF. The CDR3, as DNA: TGTGCCAGCAGCTCCCAAGAGACCCAGTACTTC.

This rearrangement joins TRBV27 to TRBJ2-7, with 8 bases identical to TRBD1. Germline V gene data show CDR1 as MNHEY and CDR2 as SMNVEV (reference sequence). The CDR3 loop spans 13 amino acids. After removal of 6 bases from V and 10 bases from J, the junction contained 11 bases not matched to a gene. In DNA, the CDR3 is TGTGCCAGCAGGACCCGGGACAGGCATTTTCAGTACTTC. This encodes CASRTRDRHFQYF.

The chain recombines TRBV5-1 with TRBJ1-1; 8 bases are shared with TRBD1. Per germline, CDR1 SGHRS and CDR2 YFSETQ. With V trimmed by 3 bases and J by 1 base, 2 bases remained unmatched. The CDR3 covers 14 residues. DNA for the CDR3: TGCGCCAGCAGCTGGACAGGGCAGAACACTGAAGCTTTCTTT. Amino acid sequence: CASSWTGQNTEAFF.

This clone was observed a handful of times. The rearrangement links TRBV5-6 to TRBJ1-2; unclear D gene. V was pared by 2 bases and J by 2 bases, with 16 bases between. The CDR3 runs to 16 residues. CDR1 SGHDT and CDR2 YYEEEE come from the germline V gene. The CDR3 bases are TGTGCCAGCAGCTTTGGCGGACTGCGTGGGAACTATGGCTACACCTTC. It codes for CASSFGGLRGNYGYTF.

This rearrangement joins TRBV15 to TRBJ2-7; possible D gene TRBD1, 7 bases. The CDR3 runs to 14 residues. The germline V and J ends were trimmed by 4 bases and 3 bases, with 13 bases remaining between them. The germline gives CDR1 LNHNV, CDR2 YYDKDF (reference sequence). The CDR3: CATSIRQGGYEQYF. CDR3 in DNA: TGTGCCACCAGCATTAGACAGGGAGGCTACGAGCAGTACTTC.